This T cell receptor (beta chain) was obtained from a study of T cells in Graves' hyperthyroidism and ophthalmopathy. TCR beta CDR3 regions were amplified from RNA. HTBI primers were the set used in a first-round RT-PCR of the TCR CDR3. In TCRdb, the multiplex PCR reads were re-called with MiXCR into one record per CDR3 protein. The data contain about 410,000 distinct CDR3 sequences, 14% to 15% of them singletons. The V end was cut by 3 bases, the J end by 5 bases, with 15 bases between. From germline, CDR1 is KGHSH and CDR2 LQKENI. The CDR3 spans 15 residues. This clonotype has ten or more counts. This receptor was identified in a young man with Graves' ophthalmopathy. The rearrangement uses TRBV18 and TRBJ2-3; D remains ambiguous. Sequencing used blood. DNA for the CDR3: TGTGCCAGCTCACCCGAGCTCCCCATGGTAGATACGCAGTATTTT. Its protein product is CASSPELPMVDTQYF.